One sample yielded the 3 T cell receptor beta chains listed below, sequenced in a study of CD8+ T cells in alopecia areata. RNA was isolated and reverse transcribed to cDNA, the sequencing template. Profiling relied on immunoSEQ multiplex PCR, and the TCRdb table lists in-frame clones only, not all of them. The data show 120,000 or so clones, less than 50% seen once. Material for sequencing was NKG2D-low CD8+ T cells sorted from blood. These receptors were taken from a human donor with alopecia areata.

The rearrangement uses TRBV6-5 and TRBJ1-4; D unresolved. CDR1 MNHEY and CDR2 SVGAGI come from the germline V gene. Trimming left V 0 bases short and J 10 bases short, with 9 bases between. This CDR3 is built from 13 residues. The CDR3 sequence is CASSYSKGGKLFF. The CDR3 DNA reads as TGTGCCAGCAGTTACTCGAAGGGAGGAAAACTGTTTTTT.

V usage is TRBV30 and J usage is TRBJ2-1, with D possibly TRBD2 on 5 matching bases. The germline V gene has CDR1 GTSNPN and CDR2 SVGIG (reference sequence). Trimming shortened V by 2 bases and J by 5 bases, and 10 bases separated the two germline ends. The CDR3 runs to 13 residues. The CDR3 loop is CAWSPASHNEQFF. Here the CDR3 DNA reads TGTGCCTGGAGTCCGGCTAGCCACAATGAGCAGTTCTTC. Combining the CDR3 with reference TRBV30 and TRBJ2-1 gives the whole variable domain SQTIHQWPATLVQPVGSPLSLECTVEGTSNPNLYWYRQAAGRGLQLLFYSVGIGQISSEVPQNLSASRPQDRQFILSSKKLLLSDSGFYLCAWSPASHNEQFFGPGTRLTVL.

The CDR3, as DNA: TGCAGCGTTCCGACTAGGCAGGGAACAGATACGCAGTATTTT. Its translation is CSVPTRQGTDTQYF. The chain employs TRBV29-1 and TRBJ2-3; tentative D call: TRBD2 (6 bases). There are 14 residues in the CDR3. The germline gives CDR1 SQVTM, CDR2 ANQGSEA. The ends were cut back, 5 bases at V and 3 bases at J, with 15 bases in the middle.